The sequence of this TCR beta chain was determined in a study of T-cell reconstitution after alpha-beta-depleted transplantation in children (dated by TCRdb to about 2016). For the study in its entirety: Using TCR repertoire profiling, the study quantitatively followed how T-cell immune reconstitution unfolded in children after TCRalphabeta/CD19-depleted allogeneic hematopoietic cell transplantation. The research as a whole found: Hyperexpanded clone frequencies declined over subsequent months; after one year, T-cell counts and TCRbeta diversity were mostly attributed to newly produced T cells. The high TCRbeta diversity at day 60 in some patients was ascribed to recipient T cells and intrathymic progenitors that had survived conditioning. Apparently early alphabetaT-cell count recovery about two months after transplant reportedly relied on only several hundred rapidly expanded clones derived from non-depleted graft cells.

The treatment or condition label corresponds to: allogeneic hematopoietic cell transplantation with graft depleted of TCRalphabeta T cells and CD19 B cells. TCRalphabeta/CD19-depleted allogeneic hematopoietic cell grafts were given to the transplant recipients, all of whom were children. CDR1 and CDR2 are read off the germline V gene as SGHRS and YFSETQ. The CDR3 covers 14 residues, taking in both the cysteine and the phenylalanine. Of all the DNA, just the CDR3 is kept, 42 bases in frame from base 1. The method behind the library was PCR. The instrument was an Illumina HiSeq 2500. TCR library preparation used molecular barcoding, with unique molecular identifiers applied to normalize quantification of the TCRbeta repertoire. TCRdb ran its own pipeline on the public reads, namely fastp trimming at Q25 and MiXCR clone calling, and kept in-frame beta chains. Rows with one shared CDR3 protein collapse into an entry with the most common genes and DNA. Recorded for this sample are 350,000 to 500,000 distinct CDR3 sequences; approximately 41% of them occurred a single time. In total, the top ten clones hold approximately 30% of the sample.

On this clonotype itself: What antigen it recognizes has not been identified. Given a much more abundant clone one base away, this may be a read error.

The V gene is TRBV5-1 and the J gene is TRBJ2-3; the D segment cannot be called with confidence. This sequence originates from a girl aged 2 to 10 with aplastic anemia, due to receive a stem cell transplant. The specimen was PBMCs, collected before TCRalphabeta/CD19-depleted stem cell transplant. CDR3 region: CASSLALVSDTPYF. The sequenced DNA is TGCGCCAGCAGCTTGGCCCTGGTTTCAGATACGCCGTATTTT.